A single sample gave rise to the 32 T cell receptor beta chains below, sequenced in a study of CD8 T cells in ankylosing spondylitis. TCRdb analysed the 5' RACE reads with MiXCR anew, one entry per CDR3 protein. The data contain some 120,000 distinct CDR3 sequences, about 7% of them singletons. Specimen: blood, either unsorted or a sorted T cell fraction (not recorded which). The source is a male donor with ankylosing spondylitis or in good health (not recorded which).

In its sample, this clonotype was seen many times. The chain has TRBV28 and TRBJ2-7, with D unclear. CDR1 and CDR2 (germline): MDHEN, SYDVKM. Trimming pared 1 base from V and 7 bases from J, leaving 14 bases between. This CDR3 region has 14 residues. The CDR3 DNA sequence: TGTGCCAGCAGTTTATCAAATTTCATCGGGGAGCAGTACTTC. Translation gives CASSLSNFIGEQYF.

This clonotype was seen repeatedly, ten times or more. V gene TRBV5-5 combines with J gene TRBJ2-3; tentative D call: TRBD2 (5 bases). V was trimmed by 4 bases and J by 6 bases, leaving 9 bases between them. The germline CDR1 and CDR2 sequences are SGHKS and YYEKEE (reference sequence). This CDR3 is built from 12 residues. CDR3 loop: CASSAGVDTQYF. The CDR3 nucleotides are TGTGCCAGCAGCGCGGGTGTTGATACGCAGTATTTT.

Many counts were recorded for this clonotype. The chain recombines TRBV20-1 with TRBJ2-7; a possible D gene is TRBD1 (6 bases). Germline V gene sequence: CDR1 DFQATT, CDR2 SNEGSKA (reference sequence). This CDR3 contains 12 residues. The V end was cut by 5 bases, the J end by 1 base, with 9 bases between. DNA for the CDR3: TGCAGTGCTTCGGACAGATCCTACGAGCAGTACTTC. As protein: CSASDRSYEQYF.

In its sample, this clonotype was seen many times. CDR3 in amino acids: CASSTSGGRNYNEQFF. CDR3 DNA sequence: TGTGCCAGCAGCACTAGCGGGGGGCGGAACTACAATGAGCAGTTCTTC. This chain connects TRBV9 to TRBJ2-1, with TRBD2 matching over 12 bases. V trimming: 4 bases; J trimming: 3 bases; junction bases outside the gene matches: 5. The V gene's germline CDR1 is SGDLS and CDR2 YYNGEE. The CDR3 has 16 amino acids.

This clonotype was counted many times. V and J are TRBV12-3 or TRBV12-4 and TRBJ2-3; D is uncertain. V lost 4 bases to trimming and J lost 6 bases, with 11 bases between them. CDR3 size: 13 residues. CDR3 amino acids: CASSSSGRDTQYF. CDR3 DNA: TGTGCCAGCAGTTCCTCTGGTAGGGATACGCAGTATTTT.

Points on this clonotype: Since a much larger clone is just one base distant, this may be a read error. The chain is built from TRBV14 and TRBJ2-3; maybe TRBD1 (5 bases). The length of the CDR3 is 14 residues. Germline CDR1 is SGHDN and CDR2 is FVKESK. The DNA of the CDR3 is TGTGACAGCAGCCAAGTTCTGGGGCCGGGTACGCAGTATTTT. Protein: CDSSQVLGPGTQYF.

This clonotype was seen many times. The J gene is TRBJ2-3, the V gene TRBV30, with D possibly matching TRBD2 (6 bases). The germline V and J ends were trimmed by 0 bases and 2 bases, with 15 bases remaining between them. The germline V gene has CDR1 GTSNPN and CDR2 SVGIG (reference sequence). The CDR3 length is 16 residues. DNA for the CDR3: TGTGCCTGGAGTGTACCCACTAGCCATCCCACAGATACGCAGTATTTT. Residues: CAWSVPTSHPTDTQYF.

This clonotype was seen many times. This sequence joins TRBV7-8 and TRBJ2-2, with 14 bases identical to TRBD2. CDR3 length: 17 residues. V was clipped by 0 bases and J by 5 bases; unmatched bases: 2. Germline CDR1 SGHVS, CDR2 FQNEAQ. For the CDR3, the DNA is TGTGCCAGCAGCTTAGCGAGGACTAGCGGGGGGACCGGGGAGCTGTTTTTT. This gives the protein CASSLARTSGGTGELFF.

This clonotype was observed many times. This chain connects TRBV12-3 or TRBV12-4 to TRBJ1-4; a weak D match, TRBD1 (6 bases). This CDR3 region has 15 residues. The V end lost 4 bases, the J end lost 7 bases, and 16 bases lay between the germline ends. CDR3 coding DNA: TGTGCCAGCAGTTCATCAGGGGTCGGGGGTGAAAAACTGTTTTTT. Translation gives CASSSSGVGGEKLFF.

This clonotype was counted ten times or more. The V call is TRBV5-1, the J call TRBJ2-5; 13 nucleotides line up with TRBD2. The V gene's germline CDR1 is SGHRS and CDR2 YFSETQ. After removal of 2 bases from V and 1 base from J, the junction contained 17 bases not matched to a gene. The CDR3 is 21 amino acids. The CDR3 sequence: CASSFGRTLTTSGRAQETQYF. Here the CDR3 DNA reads TGCGCCAGCAGCTTTGGGCGAACCTTAACCACTAGCGGGAGGGCCCAAGAGACCCAGTACTTC.

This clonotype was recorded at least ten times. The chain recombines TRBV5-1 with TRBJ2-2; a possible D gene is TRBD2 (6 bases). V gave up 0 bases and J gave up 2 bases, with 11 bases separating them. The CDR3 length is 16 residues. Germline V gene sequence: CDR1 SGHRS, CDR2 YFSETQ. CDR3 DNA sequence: TGCGCCAGCAGCTTGGTAGGCGGGGCAAACACCGGGGAGCTGTTTTTT. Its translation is CASSLVGGANTGELFF.

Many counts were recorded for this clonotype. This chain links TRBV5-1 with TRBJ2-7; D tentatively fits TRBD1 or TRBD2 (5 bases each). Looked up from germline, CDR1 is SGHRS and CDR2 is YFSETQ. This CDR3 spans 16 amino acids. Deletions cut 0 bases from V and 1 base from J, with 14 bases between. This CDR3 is CASSLAVSGASYEQYF. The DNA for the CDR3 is TGCGCCAGCAGCTTGGCGGTATCCGGGGCGTCCTACGAGCAGTACTTC.

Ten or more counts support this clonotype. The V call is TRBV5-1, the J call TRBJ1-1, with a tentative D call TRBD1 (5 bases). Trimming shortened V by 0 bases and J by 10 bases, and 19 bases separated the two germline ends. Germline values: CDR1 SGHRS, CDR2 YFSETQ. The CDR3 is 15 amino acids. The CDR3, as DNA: TGCGCCAGCAGCTTGGCCGACGGCTTTTATCAGGGAGCTTTCTTT. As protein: CASSLADGFYQGAFF.

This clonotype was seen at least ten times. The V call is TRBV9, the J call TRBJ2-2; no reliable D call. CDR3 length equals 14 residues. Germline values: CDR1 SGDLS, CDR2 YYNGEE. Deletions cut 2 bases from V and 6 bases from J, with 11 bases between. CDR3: CASSVGVGPGELFF. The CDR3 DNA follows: TGTGCCAGCAGCGTTGGGGTCGGTCCCGGGGAGCTGTTTTTT.

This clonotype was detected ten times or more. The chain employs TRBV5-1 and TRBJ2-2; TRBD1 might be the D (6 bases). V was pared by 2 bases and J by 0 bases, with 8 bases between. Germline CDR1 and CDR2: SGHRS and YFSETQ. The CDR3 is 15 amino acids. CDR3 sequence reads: CASSLQGSNTGELFF. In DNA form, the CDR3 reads TGCGCCAGCAGCTTACAGGGATCGAACACCGGGGAGCTGTTTTTT.

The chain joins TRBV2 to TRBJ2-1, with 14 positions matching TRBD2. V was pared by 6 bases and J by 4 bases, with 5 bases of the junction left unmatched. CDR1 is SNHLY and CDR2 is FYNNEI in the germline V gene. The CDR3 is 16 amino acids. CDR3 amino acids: CASRVGTSGSYNEQFF. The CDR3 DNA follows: TGTGCCAGCAGGGTTGGGACTAGCGGGAGTTACAATGAGCAGTTCTTC.

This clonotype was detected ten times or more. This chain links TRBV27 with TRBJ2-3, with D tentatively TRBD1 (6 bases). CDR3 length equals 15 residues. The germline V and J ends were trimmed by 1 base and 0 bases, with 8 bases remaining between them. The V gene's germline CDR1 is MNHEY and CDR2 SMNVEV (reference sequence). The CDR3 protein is CASSLWGQSTDTQYF. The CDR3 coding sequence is TGTGCCAGCAGTTTATGGGGGCAAAGCACAGATACGCAGTATTTT.

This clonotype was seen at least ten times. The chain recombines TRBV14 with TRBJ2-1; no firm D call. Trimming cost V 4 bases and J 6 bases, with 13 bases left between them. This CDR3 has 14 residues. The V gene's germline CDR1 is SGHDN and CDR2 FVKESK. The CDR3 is CASSPSPSVNEQFF. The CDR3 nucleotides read TGTGCCAGCAGCCCTTCTCCTTCAGTCAATGAGCAGTTCTTC.

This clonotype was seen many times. The CDR3 DNA sequence: TGTGCCAGCAGCTTCCACAGGGGCGAAGATACGCAGTATTTT. Protein product: CASSFHRGEDTQYF. This chain uses TRBV7-8 with TRBJ2-3, with 7 bases lining up with TRBD1. Trimming took 3 bases from V and 5 from J; bases not matched to a gene: 5. The CDR3 is 14 amino acids. Germline V gene data show CDR1 as SGHVS and CDR2 as FQNEAQ.

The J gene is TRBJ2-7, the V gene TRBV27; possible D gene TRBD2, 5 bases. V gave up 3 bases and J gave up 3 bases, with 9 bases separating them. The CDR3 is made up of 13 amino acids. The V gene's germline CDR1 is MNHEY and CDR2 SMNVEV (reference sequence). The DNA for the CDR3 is TGTGCCAGCAGTTTCGGCGAGGGCTACGAGCAGTACTTC. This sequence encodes CASSFGEGYEQYF.

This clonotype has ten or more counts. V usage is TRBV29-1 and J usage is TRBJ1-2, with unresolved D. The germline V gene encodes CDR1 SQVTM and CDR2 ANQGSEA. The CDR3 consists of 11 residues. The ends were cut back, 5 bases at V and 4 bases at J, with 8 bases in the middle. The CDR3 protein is CSVLGGYGYTF. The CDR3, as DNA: TGCAGCGTTTTGGGCGGCTATGGCTACACCTTC.

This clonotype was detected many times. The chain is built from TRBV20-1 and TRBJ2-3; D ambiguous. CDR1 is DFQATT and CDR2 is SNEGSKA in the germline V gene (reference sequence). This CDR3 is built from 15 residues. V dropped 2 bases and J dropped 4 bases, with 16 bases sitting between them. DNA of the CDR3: TGCAGTGCTAGACCCCTAGGGTTTGTCGCAGATACGCAGTATTTT. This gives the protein CSARPLGFVADTQYF.

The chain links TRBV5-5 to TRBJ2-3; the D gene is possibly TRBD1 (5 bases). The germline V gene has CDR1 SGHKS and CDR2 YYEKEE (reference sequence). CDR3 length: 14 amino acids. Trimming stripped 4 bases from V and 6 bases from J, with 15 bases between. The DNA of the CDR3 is TGTGCCAGCAGCCTGGGGCCCCTTCGGGATACGCAGTATTTT. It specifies CASSLGPLRDTQYF.

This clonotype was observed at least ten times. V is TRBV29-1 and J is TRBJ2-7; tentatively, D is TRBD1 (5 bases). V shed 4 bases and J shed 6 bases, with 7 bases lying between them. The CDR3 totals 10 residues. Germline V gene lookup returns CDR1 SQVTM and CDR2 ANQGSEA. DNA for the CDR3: TGCAGCGTTGGGCAGGGCGAGCAGTACTTC. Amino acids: CSVGQGEQYF.

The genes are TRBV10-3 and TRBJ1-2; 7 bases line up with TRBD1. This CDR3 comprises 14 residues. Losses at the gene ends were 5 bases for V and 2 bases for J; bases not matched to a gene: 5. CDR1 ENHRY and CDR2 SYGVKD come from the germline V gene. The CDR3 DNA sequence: TGTGCCATCAGTCCGGACAGGACCAACTATGGCTACACCTTC. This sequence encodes CAISPDRTNYGYTF.

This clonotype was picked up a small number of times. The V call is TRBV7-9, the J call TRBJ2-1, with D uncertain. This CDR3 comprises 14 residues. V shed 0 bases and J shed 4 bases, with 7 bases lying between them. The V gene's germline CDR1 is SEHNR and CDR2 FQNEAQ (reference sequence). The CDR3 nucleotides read TGTGCCAGCAGCTTAGCTTCCCCTTACAATGAGCAGTTCTTC. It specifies CASSLASPYNEQFF.

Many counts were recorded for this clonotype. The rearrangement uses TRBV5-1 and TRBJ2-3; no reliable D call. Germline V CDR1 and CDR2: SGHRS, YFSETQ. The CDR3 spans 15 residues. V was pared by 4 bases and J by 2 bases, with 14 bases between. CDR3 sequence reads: CASSRDTGPTDTQYF. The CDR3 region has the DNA TGCGCCAGCAGCCGAGATACGGGCCCCACAGATACGCAGTATTTT.

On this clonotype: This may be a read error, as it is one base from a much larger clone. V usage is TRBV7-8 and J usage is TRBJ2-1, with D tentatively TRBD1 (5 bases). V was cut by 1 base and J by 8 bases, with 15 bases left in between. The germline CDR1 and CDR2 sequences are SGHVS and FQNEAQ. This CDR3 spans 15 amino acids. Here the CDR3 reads CASSLETQTEDEQFF. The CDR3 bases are TGTGCCAGCAGCTTAGAAACTCAGACAGAGGATGAGCAGTTCTTC.

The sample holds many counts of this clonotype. The CDR3 sequence is CASSLGGTGQNTIYF. The CDR3 DNA is TGTGCCAGCAGCTTAGGGGGGACAGGGCAGAACACCATATATTTT. The rearrangement joins TRBV7-6 to TRBJ1-3, with 9 nucleotides matching TRBD1. The length of the CDR3 is 15 residues. Germline trimming cut 1 base from V and 7 bases from J; bases unmatched to any gene: 5. The germline V gene has CDR1 SGHVS and CDR2 FNYEAQ.

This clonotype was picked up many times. This CDR3 reads CASKGTGYTDTQYF. CDR3 nucleotides: TGTGCCAGCAAAGGGACAGGATACACAGATACGCAGTATTTT. The V call is TRBV2, the J call TRBJ2-3, with TRBD1 matching over 8 bases. After removal of 7 bases from V and 2 bases from J, the junction contained 5 bases not matched to a gene. In germline, CDR1 is SNHLY, CDR2 FYNNEI. This CDR3 comprises 14 residues.

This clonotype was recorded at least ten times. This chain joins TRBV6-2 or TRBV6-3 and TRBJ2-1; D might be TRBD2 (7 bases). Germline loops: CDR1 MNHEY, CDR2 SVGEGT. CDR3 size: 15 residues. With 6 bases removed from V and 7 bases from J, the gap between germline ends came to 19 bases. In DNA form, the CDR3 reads TGTGCCAGCAGCGATGATAGGGGGGGTTGGAATGAGCAGTTCTTC. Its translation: CASSDDRGGWNEQFF.

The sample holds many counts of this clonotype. The DNA for the CDR3 is TGTGCCAGCAGCCCTCTAGCGGGGGATAGGAGAGATACGCAGTATTTT. Residues: CASSPLAGDRRDTQYF. This chain links TRBV7-3 with TRBJ2-3; 10 bases agree with TRBD2. This CDR3 has 16 residues. V shed 5 bases, J shed 5 bases, and the junction held 10 bases outside the gene matches. CDR1 and CDR2 (germline): SGHTA, FQGTGA.